Detailed here is one T cell receptor beta chain. Clinicians diagnosed patients from clinical symptoms, serum thyroxine and TRAb, thyroid ultrasound and orbital computed tomography. PBMCs were obtained from about 10 ml fresh peripheral blood. It was RNA transcripts that yielded the amplified TCR beta CDR3 regions. First-round RT-PCR with HTBI primers amplified the TCR CDR3 region. TCRdb re-called the multiplex PCR reads through MiXCR, storing one row per CDR3 protein. The table lists approximately 700,000 distinct CDR3 sequences, roughly 15% of them singletons. The entry originates in a study of T cells in Graves' hyperthyroidism and ophthalmopathy. Germline lookup yields CDR1 LGHDT and CDR2 YNNKEL (reference sequence). J lost 13 bases, V lost 4 bases, and 7 bases had no gene match. The CDR3 extends over 12 amino acids.

The sequence was obtained from a man aged 18 to 35 with Graves' hyperthyroidism. The chain is built from TRBV3-1 and TRBJ2-1; 7 bases are shared with TRBD1. The specimen sequenced was blood. CDR3 loop: CASSRHTGVQFF. The CDR3, as DNA: TGTGCCAGCAGCCGCCACACAGGGGTCCAGTTCTTC.